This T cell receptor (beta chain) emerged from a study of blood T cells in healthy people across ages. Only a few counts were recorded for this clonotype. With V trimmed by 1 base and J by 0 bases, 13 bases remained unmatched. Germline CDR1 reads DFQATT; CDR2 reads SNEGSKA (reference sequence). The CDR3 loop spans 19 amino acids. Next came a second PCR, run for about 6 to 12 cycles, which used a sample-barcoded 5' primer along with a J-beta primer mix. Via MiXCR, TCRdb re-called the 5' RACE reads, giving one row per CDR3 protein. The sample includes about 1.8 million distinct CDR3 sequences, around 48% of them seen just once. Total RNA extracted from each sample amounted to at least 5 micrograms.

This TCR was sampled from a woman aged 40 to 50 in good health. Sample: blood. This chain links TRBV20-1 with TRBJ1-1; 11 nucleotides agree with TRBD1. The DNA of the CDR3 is TGCAGTGCTAGAGCCCCCCCCGGGACAGGGGGGAACATGAACACTGAAGCTTTCTTT. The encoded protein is CSARAPPGTGGNMNTEAFF.